The next 22 T cell receptor beta chains were all read from a single sample in a study of human T cells and chemical hapten exposure. TCRdb re-analysed the RACE reads in MiXCR, keeping a single row per CDR3 protein. The sample gives over 300,000 distinct CDR3 sequences, 5.1% of which show up once; roughly 2.6% is in the top ten. Time point given: pre-sensitization, week 0. The sample's treatment: therapeutic diphenylcyclopropenone sensitization with weekly scalp DPC. The material sequenced was whole blood, taken in connection with sensitization to the hapten diphenylcyclopropenone (DPC). Source of these receptors: a woman between 50 and 59 years old with alopecia areata. Some clones in this sample may be carry-over from other donors' samples.

This clonotype was seen many times. This chain joins TRBV4-1 and TRBJ2-1; 7 positions match TRBD2. The junction had 6 bases not matched to a gene; V was cut back by 0 bases and J by 7 bases. The length of the CDR3 is 15 residues. The germline gives CDR1 MGHRA, CDR2 YSYEKL. Here the CDR3 DNA reads TGCGCCAGCAGCCAAGAGGCGGGAGCGGTTAATGAGCAGTTCTTC. It is translated as CASSQEAGAVNEQFF.

This clonotype has at least ten counts. CDR3 DNA: TGTGCCAGCAGTGCCAGGGGGCCTGGGGCCAACGTCCTGACTTTC. Protein sequence: CASSARGPGANVLTF. This chain joins TRBV27 and TRBJ2-6; the match to TRBD1 covers 8 bases. The V gene end was trimmed by 5 bases and the J gene end by 2 bases; junction bases not matched to a gene: 2. From germline, CDR1 is MNHEY and CDR2 SMNVEV (reference sequence). The CDR3 has 15 residues.

A few counts support this clonotype. CDR3 in amino acids: CASFMGSGRFTDTQYF. Written as DNA, the CDR3 is TGTGCCAGCTTCATGGGAAGCGGGAGGTTTACAGATACGCAGTATTTT. The chain joins TRBV11-2 to TRBJ2-3; 9 bases align to TRBD2. Unmatched junction bases numbered 12, after V lost 8 bases and J lost 3 bases. CDR1 is SGHAT, CDR2 FQNNGV, per germline. CDR3 length: 16 amino acids. Complete variable domain (other parts from reference TRBV11-2 and TRBJ2-3): EAGVAQSPRYKIIEKRQSVAFWCNPISGHATLYWYQQILGQGPKLLIQFQNNGVVDDSQLPKDRFSAERLKGVDSTLKIQPAKLEDSAVYLCASFMGSGRFTDTQYFGPGTRLTVL.

As for this clonotype: At one of its ends the junction is not consistent with the germline gene, which may arise from a read error. The rearrangement joins TRBV4-3 to TRBJ2-3; no clear D. The CDR3 is made up of 16 amino acids. Germline CDR1 reads LGHNA; CDR2 reads YSLEER. This CDR3 reads CASNQELDEPGDTQYF. As DNA, the CDR3 is TGCGCCAGCAACCAAGAGTTAGATGAGCCAGGAGATACGCAGTATTTT.

At least ten counts were recorded for this clonotype. This chain uses TRBV29-1 with TRBJ2-7; D gene uncertain. Trimming took off 6 bases at V and 2 bases at J, with 11 bases between the two ends. Germline CDR1 and CDR2: SQVTM and ANQGSEA. CDR3 length equals 12 residues. In DNA, the CDR3 is TGCAGCGTCCTTGAGCAGACCTACGAGCAGTACTTC. It encodes CSVLEQTYEQYF.

This clonotype was seen at least ten times. This chain links TRBV15 with TRBJ1-1; 9 bases agree with TRBD1. V was pared by 1 base and J by 6 bases, with 9 bases of the junction left unmatched. The CDR3 sequence is 16 residues long. The V gene's germline CDR1 is LNHNV and CDR2 YYDKDF (reference sequence). The CDR3 sequence is CATSRVSWDRAPEAFF. The DNA of the CDR3 is TGTGCCACCAGCAGAGTTTCCTGGGACAGGGCGCCTGAAGCTTTCTTT.

Only a few counts were recorded for this clonotype. This rearrangement joins TRBV13 to TRBJ1-1, with D unclear. This CDR3 spans 12 amino acids. Trimming shortened V by 2 bases and J by 8 bases, and 9 bases separated the two germline ends. Germline V lookup: CDR1 PRHDT, CDR2 FYEKMQ (reference sequence). The DNA of the CDR3 is TGTGCCAGCAGCTTATACTCGTTAGAAGCTTTCTTT. Its protein product is CASSLYSLEAFF.

This clonotype has a count of ten or more. The chain has TRBV6-2 or TRBV6-3 and TRBJ2-7, with 9 bases that match TRBD2. V was clipped by 2 bases and J by 0 bases; unmatched bases: 11. The CDR3 is 18 amino acids. The germline V gene has CDR1 MNHEY and CDR2 SVGEGT. CDR3 nucleotide sequence: TGTGCCAGCAGTTACGGACCTAGCGGGGCAGGAGGCTCCTACGAGCAGTACTTC. Its protein product is CASSYGPSGAGGSYEQYF.

This clonotype was picked up many times. This chain links TRBV12-3 or TRBV12-4 with TRBJ2-3; 10 nucleotides line up with TRBD2. The CDR3 sequence is 15 residues long. J gave up 4 bases and V 2 bases, and 3 bases lay outside the gene matches. CDR3 in DNA: TGTGCCAGCAGTTTATGGACTAGCGGCGCAGATACGCAGTATTTT. It specifies CASSLWTSGADTQYF.

Comment on this clonotype: Given a much more abundant clone one base away, this may be a read error. The rearrangement uses TRBV28 and TRBJ2-1, with 9 bases fitting TRBD1. Germline V gene data show CDR1 as MDHEN and CDR2 as SYDVKM. The CDR3 consists of 13 residues. V trimming: 11 bases; J trimming: 5 bases; junction bases outside the gene matches: 7. CDR3 coding DNA: TGTGCCCTGGGGGACAGGGCTAACAATGAGCAGTTCTTC. Translated: CALGDRANNEQFF.

This clonotype came up many times. The chain employs TRBV5-1 and TRBJ1-1; 7 bases align to TRBD1. The CDR3 runs to 13 residues. Looked up from germline, CDR1 is SGHRS and CDR2 is YFSETQ. V shed 0 bases and J 8 bases; nucleotides not matched to a gene: 4. The CDR3 coding sequence is TGCGCCAGCAGCTTGGATCCGGGACAGGAAGCTTTCTTT. It encodes CASSLDPGQEAFF.

This clonotype has ten or more counts. The chain combines TRBV20-1 with TRBJ2-1; possibly TRBD2 for D (6 bases). The CDR3 runs 15 residues. V was clipped by 3 bases and J by 5 bases, with 17 bases between them. Germline CDR1 reads DFQATT; CDR2 reads SNEGSKA (reference sequence). Here the CDR3 DNA reads TGCAGTGCTAGTTTACTGGGGGGATTCGACAATGAGCAGTTCTTC. Translation: CSASLLGGFDNEQFF.

This clonotype has a count of ten or more. This chain joins TRBV3-1 and TRBJ2-2; 7 bases agree with TRBD1. This CDR3 has 15 amino acids. V was pared by 4 bases and J by 3 bases, with 5 bases of the junction left unmatched. The V gene's germline CDR1 is LGHDT and CDR2 YNNKEL (reference sequence). CDR3: CASSLRGGHTGELFF. DNA of the CDR3: TGTGCCAGCAGCCTTCGAGGGGGCCACACCGGGGAGCTGTTTTTT.

This clonotype was observed at least ten times. This rearrangement joins TRBV6-2 or TRBV6-3 to TRBJ2-7; D unresolved. This CDR3 has 13 residues. V was cut by 4 bases and J by 2 bases, with 9 bases left in between. Germline CDR1 and CDR2: MNHEY and SVGEGT. CDR3 coding DNA: TGTGCCAGCAGTTTAGACGGAACCTACGAGCAGTACTTC. It yields the protein CASSLDGTYEQYF.

This clonotype was picked up many times. The V call is TRBV6-2 or TRBV6-3, the J call TRBJ2-7; D is tentatively TRBD1 or TRBD2 (5 bases each). Germline V gene lookup returns CDR1 MNHEY and CDR2 SVGEGT. Trimming removed 0 bases at V and 0 bases at J, with 21 bases between. The CDR3 is made up of 19 amino acids. The chain's CDR3 is CASSYSQDWTPISSYEQYF. CDR3 DNA sequence: TGTGCCAGCAGTTACTCACAGGATTGGACTCCCATTAGCTCCTACGAGCAGTACTTC.

This clonotype was counted at least ten times. V and J are TRBV6-5 and TRBJ2-5; TRBD2 matches 9 bases. Unmatched junction bases numbered 12, after V lost 2 bases and J lost 5 bases. The CDR3 has 17 amino acids. Per the germline V gene, CDR1 is MNHEY and CDR2 is SVGAGI. The CDR3 sequence is CASSYLPSSGGYETQYF. In nucleotides, the CDR3 is TGTGCCAGCAGTTACCTCCCGAGTAGCGGGGGATACGAGACCCAGTACTTC.

Many counts were recorded for this clonotype. The chain has TRBV29-1 and TRBJ2-7, with 9 bases fitting TRBD1. Germline V lookup: CDR1 SQVTM, CDR2 ANQGSEA. This CDR3 spans 12 amino acids. Losses at the gene ends were 4 bases for V and 5 bases for J; bases not matched to a gene: 3. In DNA, the CDR3 is TGCAGCGTTGCCCGGGACAGGGACGAGCAGTACTTC. Protein: CSVARDRDEQYF.

This clonotype was counted only a few times. The chain joins TRBV13 to TRBJ2-2; 7 bases are shared with TRBD1. V gave up 5 bases and J gave up 7 bases; unmatched junction bases: 7. Germline assignment: CDR1 PRHDT and CDR2 FYEKMQ (reference sequence). This CDR3 comprises 14 residues. The CDR3 protein is CASSPTGTSGELFF. In nucleotides, the CDR3 is TGTGCCAGCAGCCCGACAGGGACCAGCGGGGAGCTGTTTTTT.

There are a few counts of this clonotype. V gene TRBV20-1 combines with J gene TRBJ1-1; D remains unclear. The CDR3 is 10 amino acids. Trimming shortened V by 3 bases and J by 11 bases, and 10 bases separated the two germline ends. Germline CDR1 and CDR2: DFQATT and SNEGSKA (reference sequence). CDR3 in DNA: TGCAGTGCTAGGAACGAAGGGGCTTTCTTT. It translates to CSARNEGAFF.

The chain is built from TRBV6-2 or TRBV6-3 and TRBJ2-1; TRBD1 might be the D (6 bases). The CDR3 consists of 14 residues. The V gene's germline CDR1 is MNHEY and CDR2 SVGEGT. V was shortened by 5 bases and J by 5 bases, with 13 bases between the two germline ends. DNA of the CDR3: TGTGCCAGCAGTCGGACAGAAGGAAACAATGAGCAGTTCTTC. Its translation is CASSRTEGNNEQFF.

This clonotype has only a few counts. The chain is built from TRBV28 and TRBJ2-7; D perhaps matches TRBD2 (6 bases). The length of the CDR3 is 16 residues. Germline values: CDR1 MDHEN, CDR2 SYDVKM. Trimming stripped 1 base from V and 0 bases from J, with 13 bases between. The CDR3 loop is CASSLSRGILSYEQYF. The CDR3 nucleotides read TGTGCCAGCAGTTTATCTCGCGGGATCCTCTCCTACGAGCAGTACTTC.

The V call is TRBV30, the J call TRBJ2-1; D is unresolved. Looked up from germline, CDR1 is GTSNPN and CDR2 is SVGIG (reference sequence). This CDR3 region has 12 residues. With 0 bases removed from V and 10 bases from J, the gap between germline ends came to 10 bases. The CDR3 protein is CAWSVTGSEQFF. In DNA, the CDR3 is TGTGCCTGGAGTGTTACCGGATCAGAGCAGTTCTTC.